These T cell receptor beta chains were read from a single sample in a study of cytomegalovirus exposure and HLA in healthy donors. Method: immunoSEQ multiplex PCR; TCRdb's copy keeps in-frame clones and lacks some. The sample records 75,000 to 90,000 clones, more than 60% being singletons. Material: PBMCs. The receptor source for this set is a male donor in good health and CMV-seropositive. CDR3s include the opening cysteine and the closing phenylalanine or tryptophan. The D gene is left open where the match is weak. Clone sizes are given selectively: once, few, many, or a class where the clone is expanded.

>TRBV15|.|TRBJ2-7|.
TGTGCCACCAGCCTCAACAGGGACTACGAGCAGTACTTC
CATSLNRDYEQYF
>TRBV18|once|TRBJ1-5|.
TGTGCCAGCTCACCAGCTCAGGGGAATCAGCCCCAGCATTTT
CASSPAQGNQPQHF
>TRBV2|once|TRBJ2-5|TRBD2
TGTGCCAGCAGTGAAGCAACGGGACTACAAGAGACCCAGTACTTC
CASSEATGLQETQYF
>TRBV7-8|.|TRBJ2-3|TRBD2
TGTGCCAGCAGCCAAGGGGAGGGGCGCACAGATACGCAGTATTTT
CASSQGEGRTDTQYF
>TRBV5-6|.|TRBJ2-7|TRBD1
TGTGCCAGCACCCTGGGACAGGGTTTTACCGAGCAGTACTTC
CASTLGQGFTEQYF
>TRBV19|.|TRBJ1-2|.
TGTGCCAGTAGTCTCGGACAGACCTCGAGCTATGGCTACACCTTC
CASSLGQTSSYGYTF
>TRBV19|.|TRBJ1-1|.
TGTGCCAGTAGTATAGCCCCGCAGGGGAACACTGAAGCTTTCTTT
CASSIAPQGNTEAFF
>TRBV5-4|.|TRBJ2-3|TRBD1
TGTGCCAGCAGCCAGACAGGGGTCGGTACAGATACGCAGTATTTT
CASSQTGVGTDTQYF
>TRBV5-1|.|TRBJ1-2|TRBD1
TGCGCCAGCAGCTTGGGTCAGGGGGTCGCCTATAACTATGGCTACACCTTC
CASSLGQGVAYNYGYTF
>TRBV6-5|.|TRBJ1-1|.
TGTGCCAGCAGTTACTCGGGGGGGTCTCCCACTGAAGCTTTCTTT
CASSYSGGSPTEAFF
>TRBV27|.|TRBJ1-5|.
TGTGCCAGCGGCTACAGGAGTTATAGCAATCAGCCCCAGCATTTT
CASGYRSYSNQPQHF
>TRBV28|.|TRBJ1-1|.
TGTGCCAGCAGTTTATCCGGGTTAGACACTGAAGCTTTCTTT
CASSLSGLDTEAFF
>TRBV6-6|few|TRBJ2-7|.
TGTGCCAGCAGTTACGCAGGCTGGGAGCAGTACTTC
CASSYAGWEQYF
>TRBV19|.|TRBJ1-1|.
TGTGCCAGTAGTATCGGACAGTACCCAGGAATTACTGAAGCTTTCTTT
CASSIGQYPGITEAFF
>TRBV28|.|TRBJ1-1|.
TGTGCCAGCCCTCCCCCAGGATGGGAGCGCGGTGAAGCTTTCTTT
CASPPPGWERGEAFF
>TRBV7-7|.|TRBJ2-3|.
TGTGCTAGCAGTCCGCGGCCCACAGATACGCAGTATTTT
CASSPRPTDTQYF
>TRBV28|.|TRBJ1-5|.
TGTGCCAGCAGTTTATTGGCCCCCGGGACAACCCATAGCAATCAGCCCCAGCATTTT
CASSLLAPGTTHSNQPQHF
>TRBV25-1|.|TRBJ2-7|.
TGTGCCAGCAGTGACAGGACAGCCTCGGGGCAGTACTTC
CASSDRTASGQYF